This TCR beta chain comes out of a study of cytomegalovirus exposure and HLA in healthy donors. The PCR employed 60 Vbeta primers together with 13 Jbeta primers. Here immunoSEQ multiplex PCR was the method, and the copy in TCRdb shows in-frame clones only, minus some. The repertoire includes 130,000 to 150,000 clones, roughly 76% of them detected once, and 3.9% sits in the top ten. Study-level findings and limits: In an earlier analysis, most TCR beta V segments were productive about 87% or about 30% of the time. In vitro checks showed that a few CMV-associated chains really do target CMV antigens. In a later analysis, about 17,000 TCR beta sequences were associated with HLA alleles at 0.05 false discovery rate.

The CDR3 is made up of 14 amino acids. V was shortened by 2 bases and J by 5 bases, with 12 bases between the two germline ends. From germline, CDR1 is KGHSH and CDR2 LQKENI. As to this clone: Antigen unknown.

Everyone who donated was a healthy bone marrow donor. The sequence was collected from a man aged 18 to 30 in good health and CMV-seronegative. The genes are TRBV18 and TRBJ1-1; maybe TRBD1 (6 bases). Sequenced material: PBMCs. The CDR3 region is CASSPYGGRTEAFF. In nucleotides, the CDR3 is TGTGCCAGCTCACCATACGGGGGGCGAACTGAAGCTTTCTTT.